This entry lists 18 T cell receptor beta chains sequenced from one sample in a study of T cells in Graves' hyperthyroidism and ophthalmopathy. What was amplified from RNA transcripts were TCR beta CDR3 regions. HTBI primers were the set used in a first-round RT-PCR of the TCR CDR3. TCRdb reprocessed the multiplex PCR reads with MiXCR, giving one entry per CDR3 protein. The repertoire includes around 520,000 distinct CDR3 sequences, roughly 24% of them detected once, and approximately 10% sits in the top ten. Sequenced input: blood. These receptors all stem from a woman aged 25 to 39 with Graves' ophthalmopathy.

This clonotype was counted between two and nine times. A read error may produce the germline difference seen at one junction end. The CDR3 is CATSRHSGSNTGELVF. CDR3 nucleotide sequence: TGTGCCACCAGCAGACATAGCGGGTCGAACACCGGGGAGCTGGTTTTT. The genes are TRBV15 and TRBJ2-2, with TRBD2 matching 7 bases. This CDR3 has 16 residues. CDR1 and CDR2 from the germline V gene are LNHNV and YYDKDF (reference sequence). The full variable domain, rest sourced from reference TRBV15 and TRBJ2-2, is DAMVIQNPRYQVTQFGKPVTLSCSQTLNHNVMYWYQQKSSQAPKLLFHYYDKDFNNEADTPDNFQSRRPNTSFCFLDIRSPGLGDTAMYLCATSRHSGSNTGELVFGEGSRLTVL.

This chain uses TRBV10-3 with TRBJ1-2; D not resolved. Trimming removed 2 bases at V and 4 bases at J, with 11 bases between. Germline V gene sequence: CDR1 ENHRY, CDR2 SYGVKD. This CDR3 is 14 amino acids long. CDR3 residues: CAISEQVVGYGYTF. CDR3 coding DNA: TGTGCCATCAGTGAGCAAGTAGTAGGCTATGGCTACACCTTC.

This clonotype has ten or more counts. The V and J genes are TRBV7-6 and TRBJ1-5; no clear D gene. The germline V gene has CDR1 SGHVS and CDR2 FNYEAQ. The ends were cut back, 1 base at V and 7 bases at J, with 8 bases in the middle. The CDR3 extends over 13 amino acids. CDR3 region: CASSLGGIQPQHF. DNA for the CDR3: TGTGCCAGCAGCTTAGGAGGAATCCAGCCCCAGCATTTT.

Of note for this clonotype: This may come from a read error, since a much larger clone is one base off. The CDR3 DNA sequence: TGTGCCTTCGCCAACAGGGGGGAAGGGACTGAAGCTTTCTTT. Its translation: CAFANRGEGTEAFF. This sequence joins TRBV6-1 and TRBJ1-1, with 8 bases aligning to TRBD1. J gave up 5 bases and V 11 bases, and 13 bases lay outside the gene matches. Germline V gives CDR1 MNHNS, CDR2 SASEGT. The CDR3 spans 14 residues.

This clonotype has at least ten counts. The genes are TRBV12-3 or TRBV12-4 and TRBJ2-7; D not resolved. The V gene lost 0 bases and the J gene lost 5 bases, with 11 bases spanning the gap. CDR3 length: 14 residues. For the CDR3, the DNA is TGTGCCAGCAGTTTAGCGGCTACCACAGACGAGCAGTACTTC. It encodes CASSLAATTDEQYF.

This clonotype came up many times. This chain connects TRBV7-9 to TRBJ1-2, with D hard to call. Germline V gives CDR1 SEHNR, CDR2 FQNEAQ (reference sequence). This CDR3 contains 15 residues. V was clipped by 8 bases and J by 4 bases, with 20 bases between them. The CDR3 here is CASESEFSGTYGYTF. CDR3 bases: TGTGCCAGCGAGTCTGAGTTTTCGGGCACCTATGGCTACACCTTC. The complete variable domain, with remaining parts taken from reference TRBV7-9 and TRBJ1-2, reads DTGVSQNPRHKITKRGQNVTFRCDPISEHNRLYWYRQTLGQGPEFLTYFQNEAQLEKSRLLSDRFSAERPKGSFSTLEIQRTEQGDSAMYLCASESEFSGTYGYTFGSGTRLTVV.

This clonotype occurred many times. The chain links TRBV11-2 to TRBJ2-2; possible D gene TRBD2, 6 bases. The germline V gene has CDR1 SGHAT and CDR2 FQNNGV. This CDR3 is built from 14 residues. Trimming left V 7 bases short and J 8 bases short, with 17 bases between. In DNA form, the CDR3 reads TGTGCCAGCACCATGGGGGGACCGACGGGGGAGCTGTTTTTT. Its translation: CASTMGGPTGELFF.

This clonotype was observed many times. Written as DNA, the CDR3 is TGTGCCAGCAGCACCCTTATTGGGGACACTGAAGCTTTCTTT. It is translated as CASSTLIGDTEAFF. The V and J genes are TRBV7-6 and TRBJ1-1; D is uncertain. The CDR3 is 14 residues long. The germline V and J ends were trimmed by 5 bases and 3 bases, with 13 bases remaining between them. Germline assignment: CDR1 SGHVS and CDR2 FNYEAQ.

This clonotype has a count of ten or more. CDR3 bases: TGTGCCAGCAGCTTCCGGACGAACGCCTTGAACACCGGGGAGCTGTTTTTT. Its translation is CASSFRTNALNTGELFF. The chain recombines TRBV11-1 with TRBJ2-2, with D uncertain. The ends were cut back, 3 bases at V and 1 base at J, with 15 bases in the middle. CDR1 is SGHAT, CDR2 FQDESV, per germline (reference sequence). The CDR3 is made up of 17 amino acids.

This clonotype was observed at least ten times. The chain carries TRBV24-1 and TRBJ2-5; D ambiguous. Germline-derived CDR1 and CDR2 are KGHDR and SFDVKD. The CDR3 covers 14 residues. Trimming removed 4 bases from V and 3 bases from J, with 11 bases in between. DNA of the CDR3: TGTGCCACCAGTGAACCTGACCAGGAAGAGACCCAGTACTTC. Residues: CATSEPDQEETQYF.

This clonotype was seen at least ten times. The chain recombines TRBV12-3 or TRBV12-4 with TRBJ1-1; no clear D gene. The CDR3 sequence is 15 residues long. V shed 3 bases and J shed 2 bases, with 13 bases lying between them. The CDR3: CASSFSGRLNTEAFF. CDR3 sequence (DNA): TGTGCCAGCAGTTTTAGCGGCAGACTTAACACTGAAGCTTTCTTT.

This clonotype has a count of ten or more. The rearrangement links TRBV19 to TRBJ2-5; D might be TRBD2 (6 bases). Germline loops: CDR1 LNHDA, CDR2 SQIVND (reference sequence). Trimming stripped 3 bases from V and 2 bases from J, with 7 bases between. The CDR3 is 13 residues long. The CDR3 coding sequence is TGTGCCAGTAGTATGGAGGGTCAAGAGACCCAGTACTTC. Translated, it gives CASSMEGQETQYF.

This clonotype was counted ten times or more. The V call is TRBV27, the J call TRBJ1-2, with a possible D match to TRBD1 (5 bases). With 3 bases removed from V and 4 bases from J, the gap between germline ends came to 15 bases. The germline V gene has CDR1 MNHEY and CDR2 SMNVEV (reference sequence). The CDR3 covers 15 residues. CDR3 coding DNA: TGTGCCAGCAGTTTTCGTGGGGCCCGGCTCTATGGCTACACCTTC. As protein: CASSFRGARLYGYTF.

The rearrangement uses TRBV12-3 or TRBV12-4 and TRBJ1-2, with D hard to call. The CDR3 is 13 amino acids. V was pared by 3 bases and J by 8 bases, with 13 bases between. The CDR3 sequence: CASSFAELLGYTF. The CDR3 region has the DNA TGTGCCAGCAGTTTCGCTGAACTCCTCGGCTACACCTTC.

The chain combines TRBV6-1 with TRBJ2-5, with unresolved D. Germline values: CDR1 MNHNS, CDR2 SASEGT. Between the trimmed V and J ends, which lost 8 bases and 2 bases, there was a span of 12 bases. This CDR3 spans 13 amino acids. DNA of the CDR3: TGTGCCAGCCGACTTGAGAGTCAAGAGACCCAGTACTTC. Amino acids: CASRLESQETQYF.

This clonotype showed up many times. The chain links TRBV20-1 to TRBJ1-2; D is perhaps TRBD1 (5 bases). Trimming removed 6 bases at V and 8 bases at J, with 25 bases between. The germline V gene has CDR1 DFQATT and CDR2 SNEGSKA (reference sequence). The CDR3 sequence is 15 residues long. The CDR3 region is CSASPGAGNVGGYTF. In DNA, the CDR3 is TGCAGTGCCTCTCCCGGGGCAGGGAACGTAGGGGGCTACACCTTC.

V and J are TRBV12-3 or TRBV12-4 and TRBJ1-2, with D unresolved. The CDR3 loop spans 14 amino acids. Trimming shortened V by 3 bases and J by 2 bases, and 10 bases separated the two germline ends. The DNA of the CDR3 is TGTGCCAGCAGTTTCGGACCACCCAACTATGGCTACACCTTC. Its translation: CASSFGPPNYGYTF.

This clonotype was counted many times. V usage is TRBV20-1 and J usage is TRBJ1-1, with TRBD1 matching 9 bases. Germline CDR1 reads DFQATT; CDR2 reads SNEGSKA (reference sequence). The length of the CDR3 is 16 residues. With 2 bases clipped from V and 5 bases from J, the junction kept 12 bases outside the gene matches. The DNA for the CDR3 is TGCAGTGCTAGAACAGGACAGGGGACCTCTCGGACTGAAGCTTTCTTT. This gives the protein CSARTGQGTSRTEAFF.